This TCR beta chain derives from a study of T cell responses to AZD1222 COVID-19 vaccine. Study-level points and caveats: Increased Spike-specific TCR breadth and depth were observed after two AZD1222 doses. Spike-spanning, vaccine-associated CD4 TCRs were dominant at 160-218 and 743-854. Females outnumbered males among donors, who were mostly white British; clonal diversity was possibly underestimated.

The assay was immunoSEQ multiplex PCR, and TCRdb's table has in-frame clones only and misses some. The sample records about 110,000 clones, approximately 90% being singletons. With regard to this clone: What it binds is unknown.

V was clipped by 1 base and J by 3 bases, with 8 bases between them. Germline V lookup: CDR1 SGHNT, CDR2 YYREEE (reference sequence). CDR3 length: 13 amino acids. The sequences come from peripheral blood, collected 28 days after the second AZD1222 dose. The V gene is TRBV5-4, the J gene TRBJ2-7; weak D call: TRBD1 (5 bases). This sequence originates from an adult who received the AZD1222 COVID-19 vaccine. The CDR3 nucleotides read TGTGCCAGCAGCTTGAGGCAGGGCTACGAGCAGTACTTC. This gives the protein CASSLRQGYEQYF.